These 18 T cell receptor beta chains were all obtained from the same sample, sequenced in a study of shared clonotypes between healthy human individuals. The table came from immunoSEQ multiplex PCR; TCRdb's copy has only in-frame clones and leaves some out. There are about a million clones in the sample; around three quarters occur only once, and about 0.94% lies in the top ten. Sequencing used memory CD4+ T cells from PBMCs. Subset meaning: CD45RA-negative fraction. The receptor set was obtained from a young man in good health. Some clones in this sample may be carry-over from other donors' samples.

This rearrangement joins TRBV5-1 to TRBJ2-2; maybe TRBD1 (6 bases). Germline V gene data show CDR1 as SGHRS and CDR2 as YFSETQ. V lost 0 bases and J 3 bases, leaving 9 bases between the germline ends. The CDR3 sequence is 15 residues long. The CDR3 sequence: CASSLEGHYTGELFF. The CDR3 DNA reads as TGCGCCAGCAGCTTGGAGGGACACTACACCGGGGAGCTGTTTTTT.

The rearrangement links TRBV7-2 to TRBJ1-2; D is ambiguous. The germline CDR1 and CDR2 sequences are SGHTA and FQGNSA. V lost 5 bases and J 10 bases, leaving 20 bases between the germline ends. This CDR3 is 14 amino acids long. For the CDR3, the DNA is TGTGCCAGCAGCCCCGAAACTCAGAGGCGGTCCTACACCTTC. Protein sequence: CASSPETQRRSYTF.

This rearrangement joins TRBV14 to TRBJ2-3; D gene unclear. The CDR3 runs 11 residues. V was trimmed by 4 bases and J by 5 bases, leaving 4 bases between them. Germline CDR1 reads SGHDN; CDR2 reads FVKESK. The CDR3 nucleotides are TGTGCCAGCAGCCTCCGAGATACGCAGTATTTT. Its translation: CASSLRDTQYF.

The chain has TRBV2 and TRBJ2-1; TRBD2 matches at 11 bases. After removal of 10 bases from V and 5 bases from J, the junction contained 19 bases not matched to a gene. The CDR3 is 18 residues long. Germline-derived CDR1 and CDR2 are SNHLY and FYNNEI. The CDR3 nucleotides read TGTGCCACCCTACGCTTGCGGGGGACTAGCGGAGGAAACAATGAGCAGTTCTTC. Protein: CATLRLRGTSGGNNEQFF.

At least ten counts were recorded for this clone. CDR3 amino acids: CARSHTGEVGEKLFF. The CDR3 DNA sequence: TGTGCCAGAAGCCACACAGGTGAAGTGGGTGAAAAACTGTTTTTT. The V call is TRBV5-3, the J call TRBJ1-4; tentative D call: TRBD1 (5 bases). TRBV5-3 is filed as an ORF, its function uncertain. Trimming cost V 4 bases and J 7 bases, with 17 bases left between them. The CDR3 loop spans 15 amino acids.

CDR3 nucleotides: TGTGCCAGCAGCTGGATAGGAGGGAATACGCAGTATTTT. Translation: CASSWIGGNTQYF. The chain has TRBV28 and TRBJ2-3; D is perhaps TRBD2 (6 bases). Germline CDR1 and CDR2: MDHEN and SYDVKM. The V end lost 6 bases, the J end lost 7 bases, and 14 bases lay between the germline ends. The CDR3 runs to 13 residues.

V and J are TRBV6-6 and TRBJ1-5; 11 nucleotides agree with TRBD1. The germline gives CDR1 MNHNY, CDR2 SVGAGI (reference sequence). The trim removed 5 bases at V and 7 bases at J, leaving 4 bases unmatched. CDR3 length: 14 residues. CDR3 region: CASSRTGGEQPQHF. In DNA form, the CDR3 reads TGTGCCAGCAGTAGGACAGGGGGCGAACAGCCCCAGCATTTT.

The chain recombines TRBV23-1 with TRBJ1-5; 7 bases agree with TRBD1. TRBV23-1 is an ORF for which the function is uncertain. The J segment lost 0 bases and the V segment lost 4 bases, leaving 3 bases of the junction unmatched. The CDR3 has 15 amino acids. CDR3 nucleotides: TGCGCCAGCAGTCCCGGGACAGCTAGCAATCAGCCCCAGCATTTT. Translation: CASSPGTASNQPQHF.

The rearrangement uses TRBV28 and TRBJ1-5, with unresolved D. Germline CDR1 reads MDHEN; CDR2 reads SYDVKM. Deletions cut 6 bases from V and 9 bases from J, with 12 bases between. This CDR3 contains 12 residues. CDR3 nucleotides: TGTGCCAGCAGCGGCAGCAAGGCGCCCCAGCATTTT. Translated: CASSGSKAPQHF.

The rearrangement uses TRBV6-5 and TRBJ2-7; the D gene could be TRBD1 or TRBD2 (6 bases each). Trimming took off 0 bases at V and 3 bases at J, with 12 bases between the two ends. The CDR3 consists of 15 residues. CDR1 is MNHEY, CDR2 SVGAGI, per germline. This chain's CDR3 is CASSYSMGGHYEQYF. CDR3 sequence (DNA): TGTGCCAGCAGTTACTCGATGGGGGGCCACTACGAGCAGTACTTC.

The CDR3 loop is CASLDRAHYGYTF. The DNA of the CDR3 is TGTGCCAGTTTGGACAGGGCGCACTATGGCTACACCTTC. The chain links TRBV19 to TRBJ1-2; TRBD1 agrees at 8 bases. CDR3 size: 13 residues. Germline CDR1 reads LNHDA; CDR2 reads SQIVND (reference sequence). Losses at the gene ends were 8 bases for V and 3 bases for J; bases not matched to a gene: 5.

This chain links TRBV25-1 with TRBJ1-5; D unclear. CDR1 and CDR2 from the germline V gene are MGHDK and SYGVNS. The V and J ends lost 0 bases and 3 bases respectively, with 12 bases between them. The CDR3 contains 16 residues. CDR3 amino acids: CASSEYGWENNQPQHF. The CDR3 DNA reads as TGTGCCAGCAGTGAATATGGGTGGGAAAACAATCAGCCCCAGCATTTT.

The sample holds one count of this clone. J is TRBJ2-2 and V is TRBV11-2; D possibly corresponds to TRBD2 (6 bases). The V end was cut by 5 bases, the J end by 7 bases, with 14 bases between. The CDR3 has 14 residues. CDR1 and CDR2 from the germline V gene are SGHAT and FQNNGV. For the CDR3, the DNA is TGTGCCAGCAGCACTAGCCGGAGACTCGGGGAGCTGTTTTTT. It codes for CASSTSRRLGELFF.

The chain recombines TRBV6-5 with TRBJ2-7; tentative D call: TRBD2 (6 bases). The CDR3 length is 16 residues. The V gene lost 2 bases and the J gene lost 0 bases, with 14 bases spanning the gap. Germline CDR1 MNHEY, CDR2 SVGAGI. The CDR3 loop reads CASSYALATSSYEQYF. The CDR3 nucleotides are TGTGCCAGCAGTTACGCCCTAGCGACGAGCTCCTACGAGCAGTACTTC.

CDR3 sequence (DNA): TGTGCCAGCAGCCGCGGCTGGAGCAATCAGCCCCAGCATTTT. Its protein is CASSRGWSNQPQHF. The rearrangement joins TRBV7-2 to TRBJ1-5, with unresolved D. Germline V lookup: CDR1 SGHTA, CDR2 FQGNSA. With 5 bases removed from V and 1 base from J, the gap between germline ends came to 9 bases. This CDR3 is built from 14 residues.

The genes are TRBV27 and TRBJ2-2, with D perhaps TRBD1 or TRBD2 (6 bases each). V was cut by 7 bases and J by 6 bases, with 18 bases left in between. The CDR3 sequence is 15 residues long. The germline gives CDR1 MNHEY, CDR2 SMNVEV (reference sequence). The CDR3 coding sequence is TGTGCCAGCACCCTCGGGGGCAGAGTTCCCGGGGAGCTGTTTTTT. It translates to CASTLGGRVPGELFF.

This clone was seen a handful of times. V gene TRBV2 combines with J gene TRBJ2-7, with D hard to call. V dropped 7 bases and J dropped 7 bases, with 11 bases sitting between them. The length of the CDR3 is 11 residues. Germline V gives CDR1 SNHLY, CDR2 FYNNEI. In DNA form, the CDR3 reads TGTGCCAGCAAAGGCTACCTGGAGCAGTACTTC. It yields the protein CASKGYLEQYF.

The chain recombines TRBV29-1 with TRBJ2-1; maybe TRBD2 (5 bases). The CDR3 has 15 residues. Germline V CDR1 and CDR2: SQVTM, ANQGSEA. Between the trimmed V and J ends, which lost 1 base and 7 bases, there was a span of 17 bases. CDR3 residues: CSVEGPHGSGNEQFF. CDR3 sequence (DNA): TGCAGCGTTGAAGGTCCCCACGGAAGCGGAAATGAGCAGTTCTTC.